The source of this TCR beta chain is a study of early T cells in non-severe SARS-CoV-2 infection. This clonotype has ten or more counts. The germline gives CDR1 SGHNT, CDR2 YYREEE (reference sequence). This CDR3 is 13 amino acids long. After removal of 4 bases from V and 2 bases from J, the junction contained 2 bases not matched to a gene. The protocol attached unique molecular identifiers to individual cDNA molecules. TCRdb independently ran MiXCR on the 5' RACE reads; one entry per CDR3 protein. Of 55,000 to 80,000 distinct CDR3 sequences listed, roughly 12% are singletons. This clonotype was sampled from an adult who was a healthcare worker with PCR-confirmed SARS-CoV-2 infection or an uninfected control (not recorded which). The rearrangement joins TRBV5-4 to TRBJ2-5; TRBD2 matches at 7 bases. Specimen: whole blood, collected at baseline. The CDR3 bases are TGTGCCAGCAGCAGCGGGGTTCAAGAGACCCAGTACTTC. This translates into CASSSGVQETQYF. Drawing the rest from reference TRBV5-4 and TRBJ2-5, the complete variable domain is ETGVTQSPTHLIKTRGQQVTLRCSSQSGHNTVSWYQQALGQGPQFIFQYYREEENGRGNFPPRFSGLQFPNYSSELNVNALELDDSALYLCASSSGVQETQYFGPGTRLLVL.